This entry concerns a single T cell receptor (beta chain). What it binds is not known. A single record per CDR3 protein comes from TCRdb applying MiXCR to the RT-PCR reads. Here the sample spans 800,000 or so distinct CDR3 sequences, around 20% being singletons. This sample is drawn from a study of response to subunit inactivated influenza vaccine. Findings and limits, study-wide: After each seasonal influenza vaccination, few new T cells are recruited, the authors suggested.

Germline V gene sequence: CDR1 SGDLS, CDR2 YYNGEE. This CDR3 has 16 residues. With V trimmed by 0 bases and J by 7 bases, 5 bases remained unmatched. This TCR derives from a man aged 50 to 60 who received an inactivated influenza vaccine. The gene calls are TRBV9 and TRBJ2-1; 12 nucleotides line up with TRBD1. Sequenced here: PBMCs from blood, sampled 5 days after vaccination. CDR3 DNA sequence: TGTGCCAGCAGCGTAGCGGGACAGGGGGCGTTTAATGAGCAGTTCTTC. Encoded protein: CASSVAGQGAFNEQFF.